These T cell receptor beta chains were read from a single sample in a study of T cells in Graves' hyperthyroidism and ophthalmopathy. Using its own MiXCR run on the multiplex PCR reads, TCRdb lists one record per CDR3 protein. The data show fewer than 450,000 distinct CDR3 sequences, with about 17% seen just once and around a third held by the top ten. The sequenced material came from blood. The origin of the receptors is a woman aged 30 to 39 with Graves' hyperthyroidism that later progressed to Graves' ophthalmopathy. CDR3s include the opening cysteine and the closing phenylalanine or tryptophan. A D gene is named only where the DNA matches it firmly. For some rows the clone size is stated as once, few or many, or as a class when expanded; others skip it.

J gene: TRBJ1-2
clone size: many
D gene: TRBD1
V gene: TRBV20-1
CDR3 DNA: TGCAGTGCTTACAGGGGTTTCGGCTACACCTTC
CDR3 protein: CSAYRGFGYTF

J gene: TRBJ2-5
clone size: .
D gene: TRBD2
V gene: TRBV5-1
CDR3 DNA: TGCGCCAGCAGCTCCCGATTACGACCTACTGGGAAGCGGGAGTTGAGAGAGACCCAGTACTTC
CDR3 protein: CASSSRLRPTGKRELRETQYF

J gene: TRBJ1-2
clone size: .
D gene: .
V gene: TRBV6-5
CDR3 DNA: TGTGCCAGCAGTTACTCTGACAGCTATGGCTACACCTTC
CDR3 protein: CASSYSDSYGYTF

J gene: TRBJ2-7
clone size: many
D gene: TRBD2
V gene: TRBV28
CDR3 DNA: TGTGCCAGCACCCCTGGGGGGACTAGCGGCTACGAGCAGTACTTC
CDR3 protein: CASTPGGTSGYEQYF

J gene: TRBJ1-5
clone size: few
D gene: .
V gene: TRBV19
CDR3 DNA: TGTGCCAGTAGTACTGGACAGACCCTCAATCAGCCCCAGCATTTT
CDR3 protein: CASSTGQTLNQPQHF

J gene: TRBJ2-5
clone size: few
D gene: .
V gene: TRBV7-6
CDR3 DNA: TGTGCCAGCAGCGAACAGAACCAAGGGACCCAGTACTTC
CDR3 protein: CASSEQNQGTQYF

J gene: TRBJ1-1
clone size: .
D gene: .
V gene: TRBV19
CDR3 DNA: TGTGCCAGTAGTATTAGTAGCGACACTGAAGCTTTCTTT
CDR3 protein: CASSISSDTEAFF

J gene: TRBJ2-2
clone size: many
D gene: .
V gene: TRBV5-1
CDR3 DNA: TGCGCCAGCAGCTACTACAGCGGCACCGGGGAGCTGTTTTTT
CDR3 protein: CASSYYSGTGELFF

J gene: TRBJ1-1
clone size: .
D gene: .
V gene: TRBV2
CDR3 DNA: TGTGCCAGCAGCGAAGGGTACAACACTGAAGCTTTCTTT
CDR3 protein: CASSEGYNTEAFF

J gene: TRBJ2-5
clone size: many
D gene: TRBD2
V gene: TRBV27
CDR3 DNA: TGTGCCAGCAGTTTAACCGTGGGAGGGCCCCTGGAGACCCAGTACTTC
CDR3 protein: CASSLTVGGPLETQYF

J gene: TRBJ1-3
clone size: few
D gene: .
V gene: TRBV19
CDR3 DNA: TGTGCCAGTAGTATTCGTTCATTCATGGCCGCGGCTGGGAACACCATATATTTT
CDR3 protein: CASSIRSFMAAAGNTIYF

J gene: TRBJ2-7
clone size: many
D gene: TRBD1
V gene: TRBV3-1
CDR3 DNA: TGTGCCAGCAGCCACCAGGGGGCTAGGGAGCAGTACTTC
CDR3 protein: CASSHQGAREQYF

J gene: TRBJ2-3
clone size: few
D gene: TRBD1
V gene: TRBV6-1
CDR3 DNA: TGTGCCAGCAGTGAACCCGGCAGGGGGCGCTTAGATACGCAGTATTTT
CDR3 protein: CASSEPGRGRLDTQYF

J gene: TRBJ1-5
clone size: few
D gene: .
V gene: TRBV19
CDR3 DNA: TGTGCCAGTAAGCCGACAGGTTTTAGCAATCAGCCCCAGCATTTT
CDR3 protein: CASKPTGFSNQPQHF

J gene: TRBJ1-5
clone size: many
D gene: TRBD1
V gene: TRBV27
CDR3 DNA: TGTGCCAGCAGTTTCCTAGGCGACAGGGGCAATCAGCCCCAGCATTTT
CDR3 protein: CASSFLGDRGNQPQHF

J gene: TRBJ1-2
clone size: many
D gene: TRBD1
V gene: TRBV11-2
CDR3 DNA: TGTGCCAGCAGCCCTGGACAGGGGGCGGTCTTTGGCTACACCTTC
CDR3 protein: CASSPGQGAVFGYTF

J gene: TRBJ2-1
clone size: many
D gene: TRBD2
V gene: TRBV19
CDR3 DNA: TGTGCCAGTAGTATCAGCGGGGTCCTTAGGAACAATGAGCAGTTCTTC
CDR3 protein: CASSISGVLRNNEQFF

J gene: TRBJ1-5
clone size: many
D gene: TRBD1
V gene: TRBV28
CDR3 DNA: TGTGCCAGCAGCTACAGGGGGCCAATCCAGCCCCAGCATTTT
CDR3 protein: CASSYRGPIQPQHF

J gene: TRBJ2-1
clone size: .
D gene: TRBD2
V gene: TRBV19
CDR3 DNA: TGTGCCAGTAGTATATCTAGCGGGGAATACAATGAGCAGTTCTTC
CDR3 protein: CASSISSGEYNEQFF

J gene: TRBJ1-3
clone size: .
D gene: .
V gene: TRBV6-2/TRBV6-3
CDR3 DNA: TGTGCCAGCAGTTACCTCTTCTCTGGAAACACCATATATTTT
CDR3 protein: CASSYLFSGNTIYF

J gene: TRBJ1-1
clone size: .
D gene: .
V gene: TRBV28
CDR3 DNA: TGTGCCAGCAGTCGACGCAGTGATAAAGAAGCTTTCTTT
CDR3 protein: CASSRRSDKEAFF

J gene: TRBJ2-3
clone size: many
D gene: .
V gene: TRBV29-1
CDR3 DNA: TGCAGCGTGGGGGGACTGTACACAGATACGCAGTATTTT
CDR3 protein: CSVGGLYTDTQYF

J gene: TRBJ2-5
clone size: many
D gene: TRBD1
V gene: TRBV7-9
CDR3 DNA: TGTGCCAGCAGCTCGTCCGGGACAGGACACCAAGAGACCCAGTACTTC
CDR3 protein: CASSSSGTGHQETQYF

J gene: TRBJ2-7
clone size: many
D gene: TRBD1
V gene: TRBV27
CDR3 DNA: TGTGCCAGCAGTCGGACAGGGCTTTTTTCGGCGTACGAGCAGTACTTC
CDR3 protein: CASSRTGLFSAYEQYF

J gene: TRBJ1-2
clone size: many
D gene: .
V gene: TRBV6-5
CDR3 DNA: TGTGCCAGCAGTTACGGGGGGCCGGGTTATGGCTACACCTTC
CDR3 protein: CASSYGGPGYGYTF

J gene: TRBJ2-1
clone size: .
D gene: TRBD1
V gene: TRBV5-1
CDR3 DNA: TGCGCCAGCAGCTCGGGTTGGGGCTACAGGGGGTTGGATGAGCAGTTCTTC
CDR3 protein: CASSSGWGYRGLDEQFF

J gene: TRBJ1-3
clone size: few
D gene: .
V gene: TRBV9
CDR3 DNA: TGTGCCAGCAGCAAGGACACCTCTGGAAACACCATATATTTT
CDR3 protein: CASSKDTSGNTIYF

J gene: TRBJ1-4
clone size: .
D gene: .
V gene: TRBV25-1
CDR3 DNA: TGTGCCAGCAGTGAACGCGGATATGGAACCCGGGGAGAAAAACTGTTTTTT
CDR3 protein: CASSERGYGTRGEKLFF

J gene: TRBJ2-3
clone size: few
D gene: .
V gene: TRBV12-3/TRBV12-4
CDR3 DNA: TGTGCGGACCTACCAGATACGCAGTATTTT
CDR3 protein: CADLPDTQYF

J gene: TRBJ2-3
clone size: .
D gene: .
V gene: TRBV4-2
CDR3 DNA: TGTGCCAGCAGCCAAGGGGCTCTAGGGGGGTTCGCAGATACGCAGTATTTT
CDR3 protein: CASSQGALGGFADTQYF

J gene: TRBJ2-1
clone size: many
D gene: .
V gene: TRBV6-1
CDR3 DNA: TGTGCCAGCAGAGTGGGAGTCTCCTACAATGAGCAGTTCTTC
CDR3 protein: CASRVGVSYNEQFF

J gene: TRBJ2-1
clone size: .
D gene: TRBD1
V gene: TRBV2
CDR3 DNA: TGTGCCCGAGGCGGGACAGGTCGGTACAATGGGCAGTTCTTC
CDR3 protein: CARGGTGRYNGQFF

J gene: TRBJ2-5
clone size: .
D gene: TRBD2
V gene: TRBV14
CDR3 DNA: TGTGCCAGCAGCCAAGATTTCCGGGGGGGTGGGGAGACCCAGTACTTC
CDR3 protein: CASSQDFRGGGETQYF

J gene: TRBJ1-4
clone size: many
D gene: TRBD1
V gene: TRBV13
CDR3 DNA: TGTGCCAGCAGCCACGGGACAGGGGAATGGGAAAAACTGTTTTTT
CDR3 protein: CASSHGTGEWEKLFF

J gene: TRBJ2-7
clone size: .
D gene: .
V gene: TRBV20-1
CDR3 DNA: TGCAGTGCTAGAGATGTGGGGGAAGGGTACGAGCAGTACTTC
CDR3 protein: CSARDVGEGYEQYF